Presented here are 19 T cell receptor beta chains from one specimen sequenced in a study of cytomegalovirus exposure and HLA in healthy donors. PCR amplification relied on 60 Vbeta primers (plus 13 Jbeta primers). This table comes from immunoSEQ multiplex PCR, and its TCRdb copy is limited to in-frame clones, with some not included. The sample records 300,000 or so clones, 84% being singletons. Material: PBMCs. These receptor sequences come from a woman in her thirties or forties in good health and CMV-seropositive.

The table lists this clone with a count of one. V is TRBV7-3 and J is TRBJ2-1; perhaps TRBD2 as D (5 bases). V shed 0 bases and J shed 7 bases, with 7 bases lying between them. Germline-derived CDR1 and CDR2 are SGHTA and FQGTGA. The CDR3 is made up of 13 amino acids. Here the CDR3 reads CASSLTWENEQFF. CDR3 DNA sequence: TGTGCCAGCAGCTTAACGTGGGAGAATGAGCAGTTCTTC.

The chain joins TRBV2 to TRBJ2-2; 10 bases match TRBD1. Germline values: CDR1 SNHLY, CDR2 FYNNEI. This CDR3 is 16 amino acids long. After removal of 4 bases from V and 0 bases from J, the junction contained 2 bases not matched to a gene. The CDR3 DNA sequence: TGTGCCAGCAGTGGCGGGACAGGGGCGAACACCGGGGAGCTGTTTTTT. The encoded protein is CASSGGTGANTGELFF.

The chain uses TRBV4-2 and TRBJ2-7; D perhaps matches TRBD1 (5 bases). V lost 0 bases and J 0 bases, leaving 12 bases between the germline ends. Germline loops: CDR1 LGHNA, CDR2 YNFKEQ. This CDR3 spans 16 amino acids. The CDR3 nucleotides are TGTGCCAGCAGCCAAGAGTACGACAGCCGCTCCTACGAGCAGTACTTC. Translating gives CASSQEYDSRSYEQYF.

This chain uses TRBV4-3 with TRBJ2-7, with 8 bases matching TRBD1. The V gene's germline CDR1 is LGHNA and CDR2 YSLEER. After removal of 3 bases from V and 6 bases from J, the junction contained 1 base not matched to a gene. The length of the CDR3 is 12 residues. This chain's CDR3 is CASSQTGVEQYF. The DNA for the CDR3 is TGCGCCAGCAGCCAGACAGGGGTCGAGCAGTACTTC.

The rearrangement uses TRBV7-2 and TRBJ2-3, with 9 bases aligning to TRBD2. V gave up 5 bases and J gave up 11 bases; unmatched junction bases: 14. The germline V gene encodes CDR1 SGHTA and CDR2 FQGNSA. The CDR3 extends over 15 amino acids. The chain's CDR3 is CASSLSGSLPGLQYF. The CDR3 DNA follows: TGTGCCAGCAGCCTTAGCGGGAGTCTCCCGGGGTTGCAGTATTTT. Using reference TRBV7-2 and TRBJ2-3 for the parts outside the CDR3, the full variable domain is GAGVSQSPSNKVTEKGKDVELRCDPISGHTALYWYRQSLGQGLEFLIYFQGNSAPDKSGLPSDRFSAERTGGSVSTLTIQRTQQEDSAVYLCASSLSGSLPGLQYFGPGTRLTVL.

This clone was observed a handful of times. The chain couples TRBV18 to TRBJ2-1, with a tentative D call TRBD2 (7 bases). Trimming removed 2 bases at V and 7 bases at J, with 15 bases between. This CDR3 region has 15 residues. Per the germline V gene, CDR1 is KGHSH and CDR2 is LQKENI. CDR3 sequence (DNA): TGTGCCAGCTCACCAATTGGGGGGGCTCGGAATGAGCAGTTCTTC. Amino acids: CASSPIGGARNEQFF.

The V and J genes are TRBV19 and TRBJ2-1, with D possibly matching TRBD2 (6 bases). In germline, CDR1 is LNHDA, CDR2 SQIVND (reference sequence). The V end lost 2 bases, the J end lost 5 bases, and 13 bases lay between the germline ends. The CDR3 length is 15 residues. The CDR3 sequence: CASSIRQGGHNEQFF. For the CDR3, the DNA is TGTGCCAGTAGTATAAGGCAGGGAGGTCACAATGAGCAGTTCTTC. The whole variable domain, filled in from reference TRBV19 and TRBJ2-1, reads DGGITQSPKYLFRKEGQNVTLSCEQNLNHDAMYWYRQDPGQGLRLIYYSQIVNDFQKGDIAEGYSVSREKKESFPLTVTSAQKNPTAFYLCASSIRQGGHNEQFFGPGTRLTVL.

V and J are TRBV6-6 and TRBJ2-3; 11 bases match TRBD2. The CDR3 is 16 residues long. Germline CDR1 is MNHNY and CDR2 is SVGAGI (reference sequence). With V trimmed by 5 bases and J by 2 bases, 6 bases remained unmatched. The CDR3 nucleotides read TGTGCCAGCAGTCCCGGGACTAGCGGCCCCACAGATACGCAGTATTTT. This gives the protein CASSPGTSGPTDTQYF.

The chain joins TRBV7-9 to TRBJ1-3, with D unclear. This CDR3 is 15 amino acids long. The ends were cut back, 1 base at V and 0 bases at J, with 7 bases in the middle. From germline, CDR1 is SEHNR and CDR2 FQNEAQ (reference sequence). The CDR3 DNA is TGTGCCAGCAGCTTAGATCGGAGCTCTGGAAACACCATATATTTT. Residues: CASSLDRSSGNTIYF.

The V and J genes are TRBV27 and TRBJ2-3; 8 bases are a match to TRBD2. The CDR3 totals 14 residues. The J segment lost 5 bases and the V segment lost 2 bases, leaving 3 bases of the junction unmatched. Germline lookup yields CDR1 MNHEY and CDR2 SMNVEV (reference sequence). Written as DNA, the CDR3 is TGTGCCAGCAGTTTAAGCGGGAGTGTAGATACGCAGTATTTT. It is translated as CASSLSGSVDTQYF.

The rearrangement joins TRBV19 to TRBJ1-5, with 8 bases that match TRBD1. The CDR3 has 17 amino acids. V shed 3 bases, J shed 5 bases, and the junction held 12 bases outside the gene matches. Germline-derived CDR1 and CDR2 are LNHDA and SQIVND (reference sequence). The DNA of the CDR3 is TGTGCCAGTAGTATCGGAGACAGGGGCGGAGGACATCAGCCCCAGCATTTT. It specifies CASSIGDRGGGHQPQHF.

The chain joins TRBV4-3 to TRBJ1-1; 7 bases agree with TRBD1. The CDR3 runs 16 residues. The V segment lost 1 base and the J segment 1 base; nucleotides outside the gene matches: 6. Germline CDR1 and CDR2: LGHNA and YSLEER. The CDR3 reads CASSQVTGQANTEAFF. For the CDR3, the DNA is TGCGCCAGCAGCCAAGTAACAGGACAGGCGAACACTGAAGCTTTCTTT.

V is TRBV19 and J is TRBJ1-2; D unresolved. V gave up 0 bases and J gave up 0 bases, with 8 bases separating them. This CDR3 is built from 15 residues. Germline CDR1 and CDR2: LNHDA and SQIVND (reference sequence). The CDR3 region is CASSIDLASNYGYTF. The CDR3 DNA reads TGTGCCAGTAGTATAGACCTGGCATCTAACTATGGCTACACCTTC.

The chain couples TRBV4-1 to TRBJ2-1; D is possibly TRBD2 (6 bases). Germline V gene sequence: CDR1 MGHRA, CDR2 YSYEKL. Between the trimmed V and J ends, which lost 1 base and 7 bases, there was a span of 11 bases. The CDR3 has 14 amino acids. The CDR3 nucleotides are TGCGCCAGCAGCCAAGCTAGCGACCAAAATGAGCAGTTCTTC. It translates to CASSQASDQNEQFF.

V and J are TRBV28 and TRBJ1-2; D is ambiguous. The length of the CDR3 is 15 residues. Germline V gene lookup returns CDR1 MDHEN and CDR2 SYDVKM. With 3 bases removed from V and 4 bases from J, the gap between germline ends came to 15 bases. Here the CDR3 DNA reads TGTGCCAGCAGTTTGTCTTTCGGACTCGGCTATGGCTACACCTTC. Protein sequence: CASSLSFGLGYGYTF.

The chain joins TRBV7-8 to TRBJ2-7; 9 nucleotides align to TRBD2. The CDR3 is 15 residues long. V was clipped by 2 bases and J by 3 bases; unmatched bases: 5. Germline values: CDR1 SGHVS, CDR2 FQNEAQ. CDR3 protein: CASSLFPSGNYEQYF. CDR3 in DNA: TGTGCCAGCAGCTTATTTCCTAGCGGGAACTACGAGCAGTACTTC.

Here the CDR3 reads CASSTDSPSGNTIYF. As DNA, the CDR3 is TGTGCCAGCAGCACCGACAGTCCCTCTGGAAACACCATATATTTT. The V and J genes are TRBV7-2 and TRBJ1-3, with D maybe TRBD1 (5 bases). V was trimmed by 5 bases and J by 0 bases, leaving 11 bases between them. Germline V gene lookup returns CDR1 SGHTA and CDR2 FQGNSA. The CDR3 loop spans 15 amino acids.

Concerning this clone itself: Other DNA sequences in the sample encode the same CDR3. DNA for the CDR3: TGTGCCAGCAGTTTAGGAGGCGGGGGCACAGATACGCAGTATTTT. Translation: CASSLGGGGTDTQYF. The chain employs TRBV28 and TRBJ2-3, with D possibly TRBD2 on 6 matching bases. The germline CDR1 and CDR2 sequences are MDHEN and SYDVKM. CDR3 length equals 15 residues. Deletions cut 2 bases from V and 1 base from J, with 10 bases between.

CDR3 sequence: CASSANPGVESPLHF. CDR3 DNA: TGTGCCAGCAGTGCGAATCCAGGGGTAGAGTCACCCCTCCACTTT. The V gene is TRBV6-1, the J gene TRBJ1-6; tentatively, D is TRBD1 (6 bases). Trimming left V 4 bases short and J 10 bases short, with 17 bases between. CDR3 size: 15 residues. The germline CDR1 and CDR2 sequences are MNHNS and SASEGT.